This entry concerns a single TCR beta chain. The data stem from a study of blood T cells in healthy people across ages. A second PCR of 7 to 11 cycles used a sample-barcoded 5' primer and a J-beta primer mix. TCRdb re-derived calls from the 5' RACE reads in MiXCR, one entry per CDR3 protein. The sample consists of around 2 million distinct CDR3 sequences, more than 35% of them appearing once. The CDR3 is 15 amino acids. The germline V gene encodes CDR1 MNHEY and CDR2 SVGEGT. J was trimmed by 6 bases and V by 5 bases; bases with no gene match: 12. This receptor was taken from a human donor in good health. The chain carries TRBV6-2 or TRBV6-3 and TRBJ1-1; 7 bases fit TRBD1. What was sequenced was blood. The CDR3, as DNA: TGTGCCAGCAGTGAGACAGGGCGGGGAGTCGCTGAAGCTTTCTTT. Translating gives CASSETGRGVAEAFF.